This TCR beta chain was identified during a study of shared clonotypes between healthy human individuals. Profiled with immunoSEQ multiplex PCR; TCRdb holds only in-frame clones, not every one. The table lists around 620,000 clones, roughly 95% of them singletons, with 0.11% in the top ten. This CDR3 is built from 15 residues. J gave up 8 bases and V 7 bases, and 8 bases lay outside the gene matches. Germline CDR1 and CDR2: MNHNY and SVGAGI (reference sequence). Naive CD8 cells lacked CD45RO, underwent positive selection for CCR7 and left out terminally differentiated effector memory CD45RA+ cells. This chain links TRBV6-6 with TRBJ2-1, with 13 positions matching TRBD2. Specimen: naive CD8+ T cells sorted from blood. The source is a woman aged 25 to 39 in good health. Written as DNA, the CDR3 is TGTGCCAGCACCCCTCTAGGACTAGCGGGAGATGAGCAGTTCTTC. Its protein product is CASTPLGLAGDEQFF.